This T cell receptor beta chain emerged from a study of Graves' ophthalmopathy and Graves' hyperthyroidism. A word on this clonotype: Its antigen is unknown.

Germline V gene sequence: CDR1 KGHDR, CDR2 SFDVKD. The CDR3 is 17 residues long. RNA transcripts provided the template for amplifying TCR beta CDR3 regions. Investigators did first-round RT-PCR with HTBI primers, then second-round multiplex PCR. TCRdb called the multiplex PCR reads again in MiXCR, with one record for every CDR3 protein. The table lists around 600,000 distinct CDR3 sequences, over 40% of them singletons, with over 2.5% in the top ten. Findings and caveats of the study: Thyroid clonotypes that were expanded above 0.001 frequency mostly also appeared in blood.

Where ophthalmopathy was present, donors had moderate-to-severe activity, CAS ≥3, NOSPECS ≥4 and duration under 3 months. The source of the PBMCs was over 8.5 ml of fresh peripheral blood. The TCR comes from an adult man with Graves' ophthalmopathy. V is TRBV24-1 and J is TRBJ2-5; possible D gene TRBD2, 6 bases. The DNA matches TRBJ2-1 better at its end, which makes the J call doubtful. The sample taken for sequencing was peripheral blood. The chain's CDR3 is CATSDPAGSTRDNEQFF. CDR3 DNA sequence: TGTGCCACCAGTGATCCGGCGGGGAGCACTAGGGACAATGAGCAGTTCTTC.